A single sample is the source of the 25 T cell receptor beta chains below, sequenced in a study of response to subunit inactivated influenza vaccine. TCRdb passed the RT-PCR reads through MiXCR, listing each CDR3 protein once. The table includes roughly 670,000 distinct CDR3 sequences, 14% detected once. This specimen was PBMCs from blood, taken 14 to 15 days before vaccination. All receptors come from a man in his fifties who received an inactivated influenza vaccine.

This clonotype was found a few times. At one boundary the junction diverges from the germline segment, which might be a read error. This chain links TRBV20-1 with TRBJ1-1; D may be TRBD1 (5 bases). CDR3 length: 13 residues. Germline V gene lookup returns CDR1 DFQATT and CDR2 SNEGSKA (reference sequence). CDR3: CSATPPTDERGLF. In DNA form, the CDR3 reads TGCAGTGCTACTCCCCCGACAGATGAACGGGGACTCTTT.

CDR3 DNA sequence: TGCGCCAGCAGCGAACAGGGTGCGGGGGCTGAAGCTTTCTTT. Translating it yields CASSEQGAGAEAFF. The chain carries TRBV5-1 and TRBJ1-1, with D maybe TRBD1 (6 bases). Germline-derived CDR1 and CDR2 are SGHRS and YFSETQ. V was cut by 4 bases and J by 6 bases, with 16 bases left in between. The CDR3 spans 14 residues. Together with reference TRBV5-1 and TRBJ1-1, the CDR3 gives the full variable domain: KAGVTQTPRYLIKTRGQQVTLSCSPISGHRSVSWYQQTPGQGLQFLFEYFSETQRNKGNFPGRFSGRQFSNSRSEMNVSTLELGDSALYLCASSEQGAGAEAFFGQGTRLTVV.

This clonotype was counted only a few times. V and J are TRBV7-9 and TRBJ1-4; D call uncertain. In germline, CDR1 is SEHNR, CDR2 FQNEAQ (reference sequence). Trimming removed 0 bases at V and 5 bases at J, with 10 bases between. The CDR3 sequence is 15 residues long. This chain's CDR3 is CASSLAVTPNEKLFF. The DNA for the CDR3 is TGTGCCAGCAGCTTAGCGGTTACTCCAAATGAAAAACTGTTTTTT.

This chain joins TRBV4-3 and TRBJ2-1; TRBD2 might be the D (6 bases). The CDR3 consists of 18 residues. Trimming cost V 1 base and J 0 bases, with 16 bases left between them. The V gene's germline CDR1 is LGHNA and CDR2 YSLEER. The CDR3 region has the DNA TGCGCCAGCAGCCAAGGTTTAAGCGGGTTCAGCTCCTACAATGAGCAGTTCTTC. Translating gives CASSQGLSGFSSYNEQFF.

The chain carries TRBV4-3 and TRBJ2-1; D unresolved. V was clipped by 1 base and J by 5 bases, with 6 bases between them. This CDR3 spans 13 amino acids. Looked up from germline, CDR1 is LGHNA and CDR2 is YSLEER. CDR3 DNA: TGCGCCAGCAGCCAAGGCGAAGACAATGAGCAGTTCTTC. Protein sequence: CASSQGEDNEQFF.

The table lists this clonotype with many counts. The chain has TRBV5-1 and TRBJ1-2; 9 bases fit TRBD1. Trimming at V came to 0 bases and at J to 1 base, leaving 4 bases not matched to a gene. Germline CDR1 is SGHRS and CDR2 is YFSETQ. The CDR3 contains 16 residues. The CDR3 nucleotides are TGCGCCAGCAGCTTGGATTACAGGGGGCTTAACTATGGCTACACCTTC. Its protein product is CASSLDYRGLNYGYTF.

This chain joins TRBV4-2 and TRBJ1-4; perhaps TRBD1 as D (5 bases). Germline-derived CDR1 and CDR2 are LGHNA and YNFKEQ. The CDR3 covers 15 residues. V lost 1 base to trimming and J lost 8 bases, with 14 bases between them. The CDR3 spells CASSQGDGVQEKLFF. Written as DNA, the CDR3 is TGTGCCAGCAGCCAAGGGGACGGTGTTCAAGAAAAACTGTTTTTT.

CDR3 nucleotides: TGTGCCAGTAGTCCCCCGGAGAGACGGGAGACCCAGTACTTC. Its translation: CASSPPERRETQYF. This chain joins TRBV19 and TRBJ2-5; D remains unclear. Germline CDR1 is LNHDA and CDR2 is SQIVND (reference sequence). Trimming took 5 bases from V and 5 from J, leaving 15 bases between them. CDR3 length: 14 residues. Variable domain in full (rest from reference TRBV19 and TRBJ2-5): DGGITQSPKYLFRKEGQNVTLSCEQNLNHDAMYWYRQDPGQGLRLIYYSQIVNDFQKGDIAEGYSVSREKKESFPLTVTSAQKNPTAFYLCASSPPERRETQYFGPGTRLLVL.

The chain carries TRBV6-1 and TRBJ1-1; tentative D call: TRBD1 (6 bases). The germline V gene encodes CDR1 MNHNS and CDR2 SASEGT. Trimming took 6 bases from V and 0 from J, leaving 17 bases between them. The CDR3 has 16 residues. CDR3 DNA: TGTGCCAGCAGCGGCTCTCCCTGGGGGCTGAACACTGAAGCTTTCTTT. It yields the protein CASSGSPWGLNTEAFF.

This clonotype was counted at least ten times. This chain joins TRBV29-1 and TRBJ2-7; 9 nucleotides line up with TRBD1. The CDR3 is 15 amino acids. V lost 7 bases to trimming and J lost 2 bases; unmatched junction nucleotides: 12. Germline V lookup: CDR1 SQVTM, CDR2 ANQGSEA. The CDR3 DNA follows: TGCAGCGATGGAGCCCACAGGGGGCCAGCCTACGAGCAGTACTTC. Amino acids: CSDGAHRGPAYEQYF.

The gene calls are TRBV11-2 and TRBJ2-1; 9 nucleotides align to TRBD2. J was trimmed by 6 bases and V by 3 bases; bases with no gene match: 15. This CDR3 comprises 18 residues. The germline V gene has CDR1 SGHAT and CDR2 FQNNGV. CDR3 region: CASSLRAFSGRRVNEQFF. The CDR3 region has the DNA TGTGCCAGCAGCTTGAGGGCCTTCAGCGGGAGGAGGGTCAATGAGCAGTTCTTC.

This clonotype was seen more than once but under ten times. The chain recombines TRBV27 with TRBJ1-5; 8 nucleotides agree with TRBD1. CDR3 length: 14 residues. The V gene's germline CDR1 is MNHEY and CDR2 SMNVEV (reference sequence). The trim removed 5 bases at V and 7 bases at J, leaving 7 bases unmatched. The CDR3 loop is CASSPDREAQPQHF. Written as DNA, the CDR3 is TGTGCCAGCAGTCCGGACAGGGAGGCCCAGCCCCAGCATTTT.

The chain is built from TRBV12-3 or TRBV12-4 and TRBJ1-1, with D uncertain. The CDR3 runs to 13 residues. Deletions cut 5 bases from V and 1 base from J, with 8 bases between. The CDR3 DNA follows: TGTGCCAGCAGTAAGACGGGGAACACTGAAGCTTTCTTT. It translates to CASSKTGNTEAFF.

This clonotype has a handful of counts. J is TRBJ2-1 and V is TRBV6-2 or TRBV6-3, with unresolved D. Between the trimmed V and J ends, which lost 5 bases and 0 bases, there was a span of 5 bases. This CDR3 has 13 residues. Germline V gene sequence: CDR1 MNHEY, CDR2 SVGEGT. The CDR3 nucleotides are TGTGCCAGCAGTGGGCTCTCCTACAATGAGCAGTTCTTC. This sequence encodes CASSGLSYNEQFF.

This clonotype was seen many times. The chain couples TRBV29-1 to TRBJ2-2; possibly TRBD1 for D (5 bases). The V gene lost 5 bases and the J gene lost 2 bases, with 12 bases spanning the gap. The CDR3 is 14 amino acids. Germline V gives CDR1 SQVTM, CDR2 ANQGSEA. Here the CDR3 DNA reads TGCAGCGTTAGGACAAACACAAACACCGGGGAGCTGTTTTTT. It is translated as CSVRTNTNTGELFF.

CDR3 sequence: CASSSWLADGYNEQFF. The CDR3 bases are TGTGCCAGCAGCTCCTGGTTGGCGGACGGCTACAATGAGCAGTTCTTC. The V call is TRBV7-2, the J call TRBJ2-1; the D is unclear. The germline V gene has CDR1 SGHTA and CDR2 FQGNSA. Trimming pared 4 bases from V and 3 bases from J, leaving 16 bases between. The CDR3 has 16 amino acids. The full variable domain, in which reference TRBV7-2 and TRBJ2-1 provide the parts outside the CDR3, is GAGVSQSPSNKVTEKGKDVELRCDPISGHTALYWYRQSLGQGLEFLIYFQGNSAPDKSGLPSDRFSAERTGGSVSTLTIQRTQQEDSAVYLCASSSWLADGYNEQFFGPGTRLTVL.

This clonotype was found many times. One junction end does not reproduce the germline sequence, and a read error may be involved. The chain joins TRBV5-1 to TRBJ2-5; possible D gene TRBD2, 5 bases. The CDR3 runs 15 residues. Germline V CDR1 and CDR2: SGHRS, YFSETQ. CDR3 nucleotide sequence: TGTGCCAGCAGCTTAGGGAGCGGCCCCCAAGAGACCCAGTACTTC. Protein sequence: CASSLGSGPQETQYF.

This clonotype was counted a few times. The chain is built from TRBV20-1 and TRBJ2-7; 13 nucleotides agree with TRBD2. Looked up from germline, CDR1 is DFQATT and CDR2 is SNEGSKA (reference sequence). The CDR3 loop spans 16 amino acids. V shed 1 base and J 7 bases; nucleotides not matched to a gene: 10. CDR3 coding DNA: TGCAGTGCTAGAGCCTGGGGGGGACTAGCGGGGTATGAGCAGTACTTC. Translation: CSARAWGGLAGYEQYF.

The sample holds a few counts of this clonotype. The genes are TRBV10-3 and TRBJ1-5; maybe TRBD1 (6 bases). V was clipped by 6 bases and J by 6 bases, with 15 bases between them. The CDR3 has 14 residues. The germline V gene encodes CDR1 ENHRY and CDR2 SYGVKD. This CDR3 reads CAIRGDNPGQPQHF. DNA of the CDR3: TGTGCCATCAGGGGGGACAACCCGGGTCAGCCCCAGCATTTT.

In its sample, this clonotype was seen a few times. The chain recombines TRBV9 with TRBJ2-1, with D maybe TRBD2 (6 bases). V gave up 3 bases and J gave up 8 bases, with 15 bases separating them. This CDR3 has 14 residues. Germline loops: CDR1 SGDLS, CDR2 YYNGEE. CDR3 bases: TGTGCCAGCAGCGCATCGCACCGGGGGTATGAGCAGTTCTTC. Its translation: CASSASHRGYEQFF. Variable domain in full (rest from reference TRBV9 and TRBJ2-1): DSGVTQTPKHLITATGQRVTLRCSPRSGDLSVYWYQQSLDQGLQFLIQYYNGEERAKGNILERFSAQQFPDLHSELNLSSLELGDSALYFCASSASHRGYEQFFGPGTRLTVL.

The rearrangement links TRBV27 to TRBJ2-2; possible D gene TRBD2, 6 bases. Germline assignment: CDR1 MNHEY and CDR2 SMNVEV (reference sequence). Trimming stripped 4 bases from V and 2 bases from J, with 11 bases between. CDR3 size: 15 residues. CDR3 residues: CASSSTGLNTGELFF. The CDR3, as DNA: TGTGCCAGCAGTTCAACGGGACTCAACACCGGGGAGCTGTTTTTT.

The chain couples TRBV6-1 to TRBJ1-3, with 10 bases aligning to TRBD1. J lost 7 bases, V lost 6 bases, and 6 bases had no gene match. The CDR3 extends over 14 amino acids. Germline CDR1 is MNHNS and CDR2 is SASEGT. The CDR3 DNA reads TGTGCCAGCAGCCGGGACAGGGGACCGAACACCATATATTTT. This gives the protein CASSRDRGPNTIYF.

This clonotype occurred a few times. V gene TRBV12-3 or TRBV12-4 combines with J gene TRBJ1-5; D unclear. This CDR3 has 12 residues. Between the trimmed V and J ends, which lost 3 bases and 7 bases, there was a span of 7 bases. CDR3 in amino acids: CASSLVQQPQHF. The CDR3 bases are TGTGCCAGCAGTTTGGTACAGCAGCCCCAGCATTTT.

The chain carries TRBV5-1 and TRBJ2-7; perhaps TRBD2 as D (6 bases). V shed 0 bases and J shed 6 bases, with 13 bases lying between them. The CDR3 is made up of 14 amino acids. Germline V gene data show CDR1 as SGHRS and CDR2 as YFSETQ. The CDR3 region is CASSLAHDGGEQYF. CDR3 nucleotides: TGCGCCAGCAGCTTGGCCCACGACGGGGGCGAGCAGTACTTC. The variable domain in full, with the rest retrieved from reference TRBV5-1 and TRBJ2-7, is KAGVTQTPRYLIKTRGQQVTLSCSPISGHRSVSWYQQTPGQGLQFLFEYFSETQRNKGNFPGRFSGRQFSNSRSEMNVSTLELGDSALYLCASSLAHDGGEQYFGPGTRLTVT.

This chain connects TRBV5-1 to TRBJ1-1; D not resolved. Germline values: CDR1 SGHRS, CDR2 YFSETQ. This CDR3 contains 11 residues. Between the trimmed V and J ends, which lost 1 base and 7 bases, there was a span of 5 bases. The CDR3 spells CASSLRDEAFF. As DNA, the CDR3 is TGCGCCAGCAGCTTGAGGGATGAAGCTTTCTTT.